The entry below describes one T cell receptor beta chain. This sample stems from a study of blood T cell repertoires in COVID-19. Study-wide background: Nucleic acid was either cDNA or gDNA, and it came from T cells, B-cell-depleted T cells, or PBMCs.

V was shortened by 2 bases and J by 7 bases, with 11 bases between the two germline ends. The CDR3 is 13 residues long. From germline, CDR1 is SGHNT and CDR2 YENEEA. Under the authors' procedure: It was from reference gene primer amplification that nucleated cell counts were estimated. Profiled with immunoSEQ multiplex PCR; TCRdb holds only in-frame clones, not every one. D and trimming come from the DNA, and the V and J calls and clone size come from that table. Among approximately 100,000 clones listed, more than 85% were seen once. The chain couples TRBV11-3 to TRBJ1-1; the D is unclear. Source material: peripheral blood. This receptor was taken from a human donor with acute or convalescent COVID-19. The donor label of this sample is uncertain. Here the CDR3 reads CASSLNFPGEAFF. The CDR3 DNA reads TGTGCCAGCAGCTTAAACTTCCCAGGTGAAGCTTTCTTT.